The 21 T cell receptor beta chains listed next were all sequenced from one sample in a study of Ad26.COV2.S vaccination and SARS-CoV-2 variants. Profiling relied on immunoSEQ multiplex PCR, and the TCRdb table lists in-frame clones only, not all of them. The sample consists of 440,000 or so clones, about nine tenths of them appearing once. Treatment in this sample: about 20 received Ad26.COV2.S at low or high dose, single or two shots; 5 received placebo; per-sample allocation not given. At day 63 after the first vaccine or placebo injection, samples were drawn. The sample consisted of peripheral blood, taken in a trial of Ad26.COV2.S vaccine versus placebo. These receptors all stem from a person aged 18-65 years who received the Ad26.COV2.S COVID-19 vaccine or a placebo.

This chain connects TRBV5-4 to TRBJ1-6, with 7 bases matching TRBD1. Trimming cost V 4 bases and J 9 bases; bases outside gene matches: 7. Germline CDR1 and CDR2: SGHNT and YYREEE (reference sequence). The CDR3 consists of 14 residues. The CDR3 loop is CASSPGQPPSPLHF. CDR3 in DNA: TGTGCCAGCAGCCCGGGACAGCCACCTTCACCCCTCCACTTT.

The rearrangement joins TRBV11-2 to TRBJ2-2; D perhaps matches TRBD2 (6 bases). Germline V lookup: CDR1 SGHAT, CDR2 FQNNGV. This CDR3 contains 18 residues. Trimming removed 2 bases at V and 1 base at J, with 17 bases between. The CDR3 loop reads CASSLWGVASRNTGELFF. CDR3 in DNA: TGTGCCAGCAGCTTATGGGGGGTGGCTAGCAGGAACACCGGGGAGCTGTTTTTT.

The V gene is TRBV6-5, the J gene TRBJ2-7, with D uncertain. V lost 0 bases and J lost 3, with 15 bases in between. This CDR3 is 16 amino acids long. Germline V gene lookup returns CDR1 MNHEY and CDR2 SVGAGI. The DNA of the CDR3 is TGTGCCAGCAGTTACTCGATAGCAGACTCTGGCTACGAGCAGTACTTC. It specifies CASSYSIADSGYEQYF.

V is TRBV28 and J is TRBJ1-1; a weak D match, TRBD1 (5 bases). Germline assignment: CDR1 MDHEN and CDR2 SYDVKM. V was clipped by 5 bases and J by 5 bases, with 9 bases between them. This CDR3 is built from 12 residues. The CDR3: CASSLTVTEAFF. The CDR3 DNA reads as TGTGCCAGCAGTCTGACAGTAACTGAAGCTTTCTTT.

The J gene is TRBJ2-3, the V gene TRBV29-1; no definite D call. This CDR3 region has 11 residues. V lost 7 bases to trimming and J lost 6 bases, with 11 bases between them. Germline V CDR1 and CDR2: SQVTM, ANQGSEA. This CDR3 is CSATYSDTQYF. The CDR3 DNA reads as TGCAGCGCAACCTATTCGGATACGCAGTATTTT.

This clone appeared a single time. This chain links TRBV16 with TRBJ2-1; tentative D call: TRBD2 (5 bases). Trimming took off 7 bases at V and 1 base at J, with 14 bases between the two ends. Germline CDR1 is KGHSY and CDR2 is FQNENV. The CDR3 totals 15 residues. CDR3 in amino acids: CASTPRVGSYNEQFF. CDR3 DNA: TGTGCCAGCACCCCGAGGGTAGGGTCCTACAATGAGCAGTTCTTC. The whole variable domain, remainder taken from reference TRBV16 and TRBJ2-1, is GEEVAQTPKHLVRGEGQKAKLYCAPIKGHSYVFWYQQVLKNEFKFLISFQNENVFDETGMPKERFSAKCLPNSPCSLEIQATKLEDSAVYFCASTPRVGSYNEQFFGPGTRLTVL.

V and J are TRBV7-9 and TRBJ2-1; no firm D call. Germline V gene lookup returns CDR1 SEHNR and CDR2 FQNEAQ (reference sequence). V was pared by 3 bases and J by 5 bases, with 5 bases between. The CDR3 loop spans 12 amino acids. In nucleotides, the CDR3 is TGTGCCAGCAGCTTGGGTCACAATGAGCAGTTCTTC. Amino acid sequence: CASSLGHNEQFF. Drawing the rest from reference TRBV7-9 and TRBJ2-1, the complete variable domain is DTGVSQNPRHKITKRGQNVTFRCDPISEHNRLYWYRQTLGQGPEFLTYFQNEAQLEKSRLLSDRFSAERPKGSFSTLEIQRTEQGDSAMYLCASSLGHNEQFFGPGTRLTVL.

This clone was seen a few times. J is TRBJ1-5 and V is TRBV19, with TRBD1 matching over 10 bases. This CDR3 region has 18 residues. V shed 1 base and J 7 bases; nucleotides not matched to a gene: 13. CDR1 LNHDA and CDR2 SQIVND come from the germline V gene (reference sequence). The CDR3 nucleotides read TGTGCCAGTAGTATAGGGGACAGGGGATGGGTATACGGGCAGCCCCAGCATTTT. It yields the protein CASSIGDRGWVYGQPQHF.

The chain's CDR3 is CASSQEREDTQYF. The CDR3 bases are TGTGCCAGCAGCCAGGAGAGGGAAGATACGCAGTATTTT. The chain links TRBV3-1 (or the pseudogene TRBV3-2) to TRBJ2-3, with a weak D call TRBD2 (5 bases). Germline-derived CDR1 and CDR2 are LGHDT and YNNKEL (reference sequence). The CDR3 contains 13 residues. Trimming cost V 3 bases and J 5 bases, with 9 bases left between them.

V is TRBV19 and J is TRBJ1-2; D not resolved. There are 12 residues in the CDR3. Per germline, CDR1 LNHDA and CDR2 SQIVND (reference sequence). Trimming took off 8 bases at V and 7 bases at J, with 14 bases between the two ends. CDR3 nucleotide sequence: TGTGCCAGTCTAGGCGGCTTGCTTGGCTACACCTTC. This gives the protein CASLGGLLGYTF.

The gene calls are TRBV7-2 and TRBJ2-2; either TRBD1 or TRBD2 may fit D (5 bases each). The ends were cut back, 3 bases at V and 1 base at J, with 12 bases in the middle. This CDR3 is built from 16 residues. CDR1 is SGHTA, CDR2 FQGNSA, per germline. CDR3 sequence reads: CASSLSGTVNTGELFF. The CDR3, as DNA: TGTGCCAGCAGCTTGTCCGGGACCGTGAACACCGGGGAGCTGTTTTTT.

The rearrangement links TRBV27 to TRBJ1-1, with 10 bases that match TRBD1. Trimming took 6 bases from V and 2 from J; bases not matched to a gene: 6. The CDR3 loop spans 15 amino acids. Germline V CDR1 and CDR2: MNHEY, SMNVEV (reference sequence). CDR3 DNA: TGTGCCAGCAGGACAGGGGGCGTACAAAACACTGAAGCTTTCTTT. Its translation: CASRTGGVQNTEAFF.

The J gene is TRBJ2-1, the V gene TRBV6-5; 7 bases line up with TRBD2. The V gene end was trimmed by 0 bases and the J gene end by 0 bases; junction bases not matched to a gene: 2. The germline V gene encodes CDR1 MNHEY and CDR2 SVGAGI. The CDR3 extends over 16 amino acids. CDR3: CASSYSRTSSYNEQFF. In nucleotides, the CDR3 is TGTGCCAGCAGTTACTCGAGGACTAGCTCCTACAATGAGCAGTTCTTC.

This clone was detected a few times. This rearrangement joins TRBV2 to TRBJ2-2; TRBD2 matches 8 bases. The CDR3 extends over 16 amino acids. V lost 3 bases, J lost 2 bases, and 5 bases stayed unmatched. The germline V gene encodes CDR1 SNHLY and CDR2 FYNNEI. In DNA, the CDR3 is TGTGCCAGCAGTGACCCTAGCGGGCGAAACACCGGGGAGCTGTTTTTT. Protein sequence: CASSDPSGRNTGELFF. Complete variable domain (other parts from reference TRBV2 and TRBJ2-2): EPEVTQTPSHQVTQMGQEVILRCVPISNHLYFYWYRQILGQKVEFLVSFYNNEISEKSEIFDDQFSVERPDGSNFTLKIRSTKLEDSAMYFCASSDPSGRNTGELFFGEGSRLTVL.

This chain links TRBV29-1 with TRBJ1-1; D is perhaps TRBD1 (6 bases). This CDR3 has 13 residues. V was trimmed by 7 bases and J by 3 bases, leaving 15 bases between them. CDR1 and CDR2 (germline): SQVTM, ANQGSEA. The CDR3: CSAQGGWDTEAFF. The CDR3 DNA follows: TGCAGCGCACAAGGGGGATGGGACACTGAAGCTTTCTTT. Filled out from reference TRBV29-1 and TRBJ1-1, the complete variable domain reads SAVISQKPSRDICQRGTSLTIQCQVDSQVTMMFWYRQQPGQSLTLIATANQGSEATYESGFVIDKFPISRPNLTFSTLTVSNMSPEDSSIYLCSAQGGWDTEAFFGQGTRLTVV.

The CDR3 here is CASSFLGTGEAFF. The CDR3 coding sequence is TGTGCCAGCAGCTTCCTCGGGACAGGGGAAGCTTTCTTT. V usage is TRBV6-6 and J usage is TRBJ1-1, with TRBD1 matching 9 bases. The CDR3 sequence is 13 residues long. V lost 6 bases, J lost 8 bases, and 7 bases stayed unmatched. Germline lookup yields CDR1 MNHNY and CDR2 SVGAGI (reference sequence).

The chain combines TRBV5-4 with TRBJ2-7; 11 positions agree with TRBD2. Germline loops: CDR1 SGHNT, CDR2 YYREEE (reference sequence). The CDR3 runs to 16 residues. Unmatched junction bases numbered 6, after V lost 2 bases and J lost 2 bases. CDR3 loop: CASSLGTSGLAYEQYF. CDR3 bases: TGTGCCAGCAGCTTAGGGACTAGCGGCCTGGCCTACGAGCAGTACTTC.

For this clone: The sample contains more than one DNA sequence encoding this CDR3. The genes are TRBV19 and TRBJ2-7; 8 nucleotides line up with TRBD1. With 5 bases clipped from V and 3 bases from J, the junction kept 3 bases outside the gene matches. The CDR3 has 13 amino acids. Looked up from germline, CDR1 is LNHDA and CDR2 is SQIVND (reference sequence). CDR3 region: CASSSGQGYEQYF. CDR3 DNA: TGTGCCAGTAGTTCAGGACAGGGCTACGAGCAGTACTTC.

The chain has TRBV19 and TRBJ2-2; D unresolved. V was cut by 5 bases and J by 1 base, with 8 bases left in between. The CDR3 has 14 residues. Per germline, CDR1 LNHDA and CDR2 SQIVND (reference sequence). This chain's CDR3 is CASSFVQNTGELFF. The CDR3 bases are TGTGCCAGTAGTTTTGTCCAGAACACCGGGGAGCTGTTTTTT.

V is TRBV18 and J is TRBJ2-1, with D perhaps matching TRBD1 (6 bases). CDR1 and CDR2 from the germline V gene are KGHSH and LQKENI. CDR3 length: 17 amino acids. V lost 6 bases and J 9 bases, leaving 27 bases between the germline ends. CDR3 coding DNA: TGTGCCAGCTCGGGACAATGGCCCCAAGCAGATGTGGGTGAGCAGTTCTTC. It is translated as CASSGQWPQADVGEQFF.

The rearrangement uses TRBV7-8 and TRBJ2-1, with a tentative D call TRBD1 (5 bases). Deletions cut 1 base from V and 5 bases from J, with 6 bases between. Germline values: CDR1 SGHVS, CDR2 FQNEAQ. The length of the CDR3 is 13 residues. The CDR3 bases are TGTGCCAGCAGCTTAGGACAGAACAATGAGCAGTTCTTC. Translating gives CASSLGQNNEQFF.